This TCR beta chain was retrieved from a study of blood T cell repertoires in COVID-19. Study-level information: Samples taken during acute and convalescent COVID-19 were collected in the United States, Italy and Spain.

Authors' data handling: Quantification of nucleated cells was approximated via reference gene primer amplification. TCRdb's table, derived via immunoSEQ multiplex PCR, lists solely in-frame clones and lacks some. That table is the source of V, J and clone size, and D and trimming were worked out from the DNA. The table has around 150,000 clones, around 83% seen once; the top ten hold 1.1%. The V gene's germline CDR1 is LNHDA and CDR2 SQIVND (reference sequence). The CDR3 spans 14 residues. Trimming at V came to 9 bases and at J to 4 bases, leaving 11 bases not matched to a gene. This chain joins TRBV19 and TRBJ1-2, with 7 positions matching TRBD1. This clonotype was sampled from a man aged 40-55 years with acute or convalescent COVID-19. The sequenced sample was peripheral blood. CDR3 bases: TGTGCCAGCAAGGAGACAGGGAAACTCTATGGCTACACCTTC. Protein sequence: CASKETGKLYGYTF.